This T cell receptor beta chain appears in the sequencing data of a study of a mutant IDH1 vaccine in newly diagnosed glioma. Study-wide background: Among treated patients, around 62% were male and around 38% female, and mean age was approximately 43 years. Patients previously underwent radiotherapy, temozolomide, or both, and most underwent both. Points from the study as a whole: Researchers report vaccine-induced immune responses in over 90% of patients. Alterations occurring in top peripheral T cell clonotypes seemed unrelated to pseudoprogression.

Measured with immunoSEQ multiplex PCR; TCRdb has only the in-frame clones, and not every one. The table has about 62,000 clones, roughly 90% seen once. The count of this clone is one. Its cognate antigen is unknown. Time point of the sample: week 11, during vaccination. Each vaccine dose was 300 ug of mutant IDH1 20-mer peptide, with topical imiquimod. The CDR3 covers 14 residues. V lost 1 base and J lost 6, with 11 bases in between. From germline, CDR1 is SGHNT and CDR2 YENEEA. This sequence originates from a man in his forties or fifties with glioma. The sequences come from PBMCs, collected from a glioma patient whose treatment included an IDH1 peptide vaccine. V and J are TRBV11-3 and TRBJ2-3; D is undetermined. Written as DNA, the CDR3 is TGTGCCAGCAGCTTAGGAACCGCCCCCGATACGCAGTATTTT. This translates into CASSLGTAPDTQYF. Using reference TRBV11-3 and TRBJ2-3 for the parts outside the CDR3, the full variable domain is EAGVVQSPRYKIIEKKQPVAFWCNPISGHNTLYWYLQNLGQGPELLIRYENEEAVDDSQLPKDRFSAERLKGVDSTLKIQPAELGDSAVYLCASSLGTAPDTQYFGPGTRLTVL.